Presented here are 9 T cell receptor beta chains from one specimen sequenced in a study of T cell responses to AZD1222 COVID-19 vaccine. Sequenced by immunoSEQ multiplex PCR; TCRdb stores in-frame clones only, minus some. The sample lists some 150,000 clones, around nine tenths occurring once. Source: peripheral blood, taken 28 days after the second AZD1222 dose. These receptors were taken from an adult who received the AZD1222 COVID-19 vaccine.

The rearrangement joins TRBV19 to TRBJ1-1; tentative D call: TRBD1 (6 bases). The germline V gene encodes CDR1 LNHDA and CDR2 SQIVND (reference sequence). V lost 3 bases and J 11 bases, leaving 19 bases between the germline ends. The CDR3 sequence is 14 residues long. The CDR3 protein is CASSIQGLGTKAFF. CDR3 coding DNA: TGTGCCAGTAGTATTCAGGGGTTGGGGACGAAGGCTTTCTTT.

For the CDR3, the DNA is TGTGCCAGCAGTGCTCAAGGGACAATGCTGCATCAGCCCCAGCATTTT. This codes for CASSAQGTMLHQPQHF. The chain employs TRBV27 and TRBJ1-5; D may be TRBD1 (6 bases). This CDR3 has 16 residues. Germline V gene sequence: CDR1 MNHEY, CDR2 SMNVEV (reference sequence). The germline V and J ends were trimmed by 5 bases and 5 bases, with 19 bases remaining between them.

The chain has TRBV5-6 and TRBJ1-1; perhaps TRBD1 as D (5 bases). V lost 4 bases to trimming and J lost 1 base, with 11 bases between them. This CDR3 has 14 residues. The V gene's germline CDR1 is SGHDT and CDR2 YYEEEE. CDR3 DNA: TGTGCCAGCAGCCGGGGCGGGGGGAACACTGAAGCTTTCTTT. It codes for CASSRGGGNTEAFF. Filled out from reference TRBV5-6 and TRBJ1-1, the complete variable domain reads DAGVTQSPTHLIKTRGQQVTLRCSPKSGHDTVSWYQQALGQGPQFIFQYYEEEERQRGNFPDRFSGHQFPNYSSELNVNALLLGDSALYLCASSRGGGNTEAFFGQGTRLTVV.

The genes are TRBV7-8 and TRBJ1-2; tentative D call: TRBD1 (5 bases). CDR1 is SGHVS and CDR2 is FQNEAQ in the germline V gene. Trimming removed 5 bases from V and 0 bases from J, with 22 bases in between. This CDR3 has 18 residues. The CDR3 region has the DNA TGTGCCAGCAGCCCACCTCCGGGCAGGGCAAGAGCTAACTATGGCTACACCTTC. It encodes CASSPPPGRARANYGYTF.

The rearrangement links TRBV5-1 to TRBJ1-1, with D uncertain. V was trimmed by 0 bases and J by 12 bases, leaving 12 bases between them. Per germline, CDR1 SGHRS and CDR2 YFSETQ. This CDR3 region has 12 residues. CDR3 in amino acids: CASSLGLRETFF. In DNA form, the CDR3 reads TGCGCCAGCAGCTTGGGGCTACGGGAGACTTTCTTT.

V is TRBV18 and J is TRBJ2-2, with TRBD2 matching over 10 bases. CDR3 size: 17 residues. The trim removed 3 bases at V and 2 bases at J, leaving 6 bases unmatched. Per the germline V gene, CDR1 is KGHSH and CDR2 is LQKENI. The CDR3 loop is CASSPPSSGGNTGELFF. The CDR3 DNA sequence: TGTGCCAGCTCACCCCCTTCTAGCGGGGGAAACACCGGGGAGCTGTTTTTT. Full variable domain (rest looked up from reference TRBV18 and TRBJ2-2): NAGVMQNPRHLVRRRGQEARLRCSPMKGHSHVYWYRQLPEEGLKFMVYLQKENIIDESGMPKERFSAEFPKEGPSILRIQQVVRGDSAAYFCASSPPSSGGNTGELFFGEGSRLTVL.

The chain joins TRBV7-8 to TRBJ1-4; the match to TRBD1 covers 8 bases. The V segment lost 1 base and the J segment 0 bases; nucleotides outside the gene matches: 7. The CDR3 runs 18 residues. Germline V gene lookup returns CDR1 SGHVS and CDR2 FQNEAQ. The CDR3 loop is CASSLVPGQAATNEKLFF. The DNA for the CDR3 is TGTGCCAGCAGCTTAGTCCCGGGACAGGCTGCAACTAATGAAAAACTGTTTTTT.

The chain links TRBV18 to TRBJ2-5; TRBD1 is a possible D gene (7 bases). V lost 6 bases to trimming and J lost 5 bases, with 16 bases between them. Germline-derived CDR1 and CDR2 are KGHSH and LQKENI. The CDR3 covers 14 residues. The CDR3: CASSPQQGRETQYF. The CDR3, as DNA: TGTGCCAGCTCTCCCCAACAGGGGAGGGAGACCCAGTACTTC.

This chain connects TRBV13 to TRBJ1-6, with 7 bases that match TRBD1. Germline values: CDR1 PRHDT, CDR2 FYEKMQ (reference sequence). CDR3 size: 14 residues. V was clipped by 2 bases and J by 5 bases; unmatched bases: 0. The CDR3 bases are TGTGCCAGCAGCTTAACAGGGGATAATTCACCCCTCCACTTT. This sequence encodes CASSLTGDNSPLHF.